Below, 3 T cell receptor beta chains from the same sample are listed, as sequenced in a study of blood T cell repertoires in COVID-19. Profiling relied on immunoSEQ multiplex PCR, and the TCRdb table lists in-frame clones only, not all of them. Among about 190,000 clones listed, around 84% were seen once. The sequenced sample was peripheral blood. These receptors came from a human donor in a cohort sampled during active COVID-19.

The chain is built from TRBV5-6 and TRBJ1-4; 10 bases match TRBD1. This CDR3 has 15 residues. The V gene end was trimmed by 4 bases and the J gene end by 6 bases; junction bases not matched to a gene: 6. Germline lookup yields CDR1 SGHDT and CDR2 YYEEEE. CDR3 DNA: TGTGCCAGCAGCAAGGACAGGGGGTTCTATGAAAAACTGTTTTTT. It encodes CASSKDRGFYEKLFF.

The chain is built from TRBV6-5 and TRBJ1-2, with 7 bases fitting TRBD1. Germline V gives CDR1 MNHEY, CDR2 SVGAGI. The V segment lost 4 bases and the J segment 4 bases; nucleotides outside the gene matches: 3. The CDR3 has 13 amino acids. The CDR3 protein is CASSWGQSYGYTF. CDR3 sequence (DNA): TGTGCCAGCAGTTGGGGACAGAGCTATGGCTACACCTTC.

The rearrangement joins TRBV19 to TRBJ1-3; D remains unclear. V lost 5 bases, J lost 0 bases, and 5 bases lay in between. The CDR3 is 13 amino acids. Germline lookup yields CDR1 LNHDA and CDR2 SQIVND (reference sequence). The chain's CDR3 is CASSAFSGNTIYF. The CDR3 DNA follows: TGTGCCAGTAGTGCGTTCTCTGGAAACACCATATATTTT.